What follows is one TCR beta chain and its context. Source study methods: The assay estimated nucleated cells by amplifying reference gene primers. Generated by immunoSEQ multiplex PCR, the TCRdb table keeps only in-frame clones and is missing some. D and trimming come from the DNA, and the V and J calls and clone size come from that table. The data hold approximately 250,000 clones, with approximately 88% observed a single time. This entry belongs to a study of blood T cell repertoires in COVID-19. For the study at large: Acute-phase and convalescent COVID-19 samples originated in the United States, Italy and Spain.

Participant-given clinical history determined each cohort assignment. Germline assignment: CDR1 SGHVS and CDR2 FQNEAQ. This CDR3 spans 15 amino acids. The V gene lost 5 bases and the J gene lost 0 bases, with 11 bases spanning the gap. The sequence was obtained from a woman between 40 and 55 years old who had been exposed to COVID-19. The V gene is TRBV7-8, the J gene TRBJ1-3; D is uncertain. The sample was PBMCs or T cells enriched from blood (not recorded which). In DNA, the CDR3 is TGTGCCAGCAGCGCGGGCCTTAGCTCTGGAAACACCATATATTTT. Translating gives CASSAGLSSGNTIYF.